Listed below are T cell receptor beta chains from one sample, sequenced in a study of blood T cell repertoires in COVID-19. TCRdb's table, derived via immunoSEQ multiplex PCR, lists solely in-frame clones and lacks some. The table shows about 480,000 clones, with nearly 90% occurring only once. Sequences were obtained from PBMCs or T cells enriched from blood (not recorded which). These receptors were collected from a woman under 30 with acute COVID-19. CDR3s include the opening cysteine and the closing phenylalanine or tryptophan. D genes are given only for firm matches. Clone size is stated in some rows and not others, as once, few, many or a class when expanded.

D: NA; J: TRBJ2-5; size: NA; length: 15; V: TRBV6-5; CDR3: CASSYSSEGRGTQYF; DNA: TGTGCCAGCAGTTACTCGTCGGAGGGAAGGGGGACCCAGTACTTC
D: NA; J: TRBJ1-4; size: NA; length: 13; V: TRBV18; CDR3: CASSPGGNEKLFF; DNA: TGTGCCAGCTCACCAGGAGGGAATGAAAAACTGTTTTTT
D: TRBD2; J: TRBJ2-1; size: NA; length: 19; V: TRBV28; CDR3: CASRPTRTSGRAFYNEQFF; DNA: TGTGCCAGCAGGCCGACACGGACTAGCGGGAGGGCATTCTACAATGAGCAGTTCTTC
D: NA; J: TRBJ1-5; size: few; length: 16; V: TRBV12-2; CDR3: CASRSKTGARGQPQHF; DNA: TGTGCAAGTCGCTCGAAGACAGGGGCAAGGGGTCAGCCCCAGCATTTT
D: NA; J: TRBJ2-6; size: NA; length: 15; V: TRBV14; CDR3: CASSQEYSGANVLTF; DNA: TGTGCCAGCAGCCAAGAGTACTCTGGGGCCAACGTCCTGACTTTC
D: NA; J: TRBJ1-6; size: NA; length: 13; V: TRBV19; CDR3: CASAQQASSPLHF; DNA: TGTGCCAGTGCCCAACAGGCGTCTTCACCCCTCCACTTT
D: TRBD2; J: TRBJ2-5; size: NA; length: 15; V: TRBV5-1; CDR3: CASWASGSRVETQYF; DNA: TGCGCCAGCTGGGCTAGCGGCTCAAGGGTGGAGACCCAGTACTTC
D: NA; J: TRBJ1-5; size: NA; length: 16; V: TRBV4-2; CDR3: CASSQEGGNWNQPQHF; DNA: TGTGCCAGCAGCCAAGAGGGGGGAAATTGGAATCAGCCCCAGCATTTT
D: NA; J: TRBJ2-1; size: NA; length: 13; V: TRBV10-3; CDR3: CAIFDLGVNEQFF; DNA: TGTGCCATCTTCGATTTGGGCGTGAATGAGCAGTTCTTC
D: NA; J: TRBJ2-7; size: once; length: 15; V: TRBV11-2; CDR3: CASSSRDFPTYEQYF; DNA: TGTGCCAGCAGCTCCCGGGACTTCCCGACCTACGAGCAGTACTTC
D: NA; J: TRBJ1-3; size: NA; length: 17; V: TRBV3-1/TRBV3-2; CDR3: CASSQRGLRDSGNTIYF; DNA: TGTGCCAGCAGCCAACGAGGTCTCCGGGACTCTGGAAACACCATATATTTT
D: TRBD1; J: TRBJ1-1; size: NA; length: 15; V: TRBV18; CDR3: CASLGQVGMNTEAFF; DNA: TGTGCCAGCCTCGGACAGGTTGGCATGAACACTGAAGCTTTCTTT
D: NA; J: TRBJ1-5; size: NA; length: 14; V: TRBV19; CDR3: CASSSQNSNQPQHF; DNA: TGTGCCAGTAGTAGTCAGAATAGCAATCAGCCCCAGCATTTT
D: TRBD2; J: TRBJ2-3; size: NA; length: 15; V: TRBV13; CDR3: CASSFSGSRTDTQYF; DNA: TGTGCCAGCAGCTTTAGCGGGAGTAGGACAGATACGCAGTATTTT
D: NA; J: TRBJ1-4; size: NA; length: 14; V: TRBV7-9; CDR3: CASSLLRGGEKLFF; DNA: TGTGCCAGCAGCTTATTAAGGGGTGGTGAAAAACTGTTTTTT
D: TRBD1; J: TRBJ1-6; size: NA; length: 13; V: TRBV2; CDR3: CASTGGFGSPLHF; DNA: TGTGCCTCGACAGGGGGCTTTGGGTCACCCCTCCACTTT
D: NA; J: TRBJ1-6; size: few; length: 18; V: TRBV6-1; CDR3: CASSEALRGVIGGSPLHF; DNA: TGTGCCAGCAGTGAAGCGCTTCGGGGGGTGATCGGAGGTTCACCCCTCCACTTT
D: TRBD2; J: TRBJ2-7; size: once; length: 16; V: TRBV18; CDR3: CASSPGRAISSYEQYF; DNA: TGTGCCAGCTCACCGGGGAGGGCTATCTCTTCCTACGAGCAGTACTTC
D: TRBD2; J: TRBJ2-1; size: NA; length: 14; V: TRBV4-1; CDR3: CASSSLAGGNEQFF; DNA: TGCGCCAGCAGCTCCTTAGCGGGAGGGAATGAGCAGTTCTTC
D: NA; J: TRBJ2-1; size: NA; length: 16; V: TRBV24-1; CDR3: CATSDLPQGFYNEQFF; DNA: TGTGCCACCAGTGACCTCCCTCAGGGGTTCTACAATGAGCAGTTCTTC
D: TRBD1; J: TRBJ2-5; size: NA; length: 14; V: TRBV7-2; CDR3: CASSPGTVKETQYF; DNA: TGTGCCAGCAGCCCCGGGACAGTCAAAGAGACCCAGTACTTC